This entry lists 26 T cell receptor beta chains sequenced from one sample in a study of shared clonotypes between healthy human individuals. Libraries were prepared by immunoSEQ multiplex PCR; TCRdb keeps only in-frame clonotypes and omits some of them. This table holds about 380,000 clones, roughly 96% found once. Sequencing used memory CD8+ T cells sorted from blood. Subset reported: CD45RO+ cells pooled with CCR7-negative TemRA cells. These receptors were obtained from a man between 25 and 39 years old in good health.

The V gene is TRBV11-2, the J gene TRBJ2-3; D ambiguous. The germline CDR1 and CDR2 sequences are SGHAT and FQNNGV. The CDR3 loop spans 14 amino acids. Trimming cost V 1 base and J 4 bases, with 9 bases left between them. The DNA of the CDR3 is TGTGCCAGCAGCTTAGTTGCACTCCCAGATACGCAGTATTTT. Its translation is CASSLVALPDTQYF.

This clone occurred once. The J gene is TRBJ1-2, the V gene TRBV29-1, with a tentative D call TRBD1 (6 bases). Germline V gene lookup returns CDR1 SQVTM and CDR2 ANQGSEA. The CDR3 sequence is 11 residues long. Trimming left V 7 bases short and J 4 bases short, with 10 bases between. The CDR3 DNA follows: TGCAGCGGGGGGGCAGTCTATGGCTACACCTTC. It is translated as CSGGAVYGYTF.

This sequence joins TRBV30 and TRBJ1-2; no clear D gene. The CDR3 has 11 amino acids. Trimming took 2 bases from V and 8 from J, leaving 9 bases between them. The germline V gene has CDR1 GTSNPN and CDR2 SVGIG (reference sequence). CDR3: CAWSSSGGYTF. The CDR3 DNA reads TGTGCCTGGAGTTCGTCCGGGGGCTACACCTTC.

The gene calls are TRBV7-9 and TRBJ1-2, with 7 bases identical to TRBD1. This CDR3 is built from 15 residues. Germline V CDR1 and CDR2: SEHNR, FQNEAQ (reference sequence). V lost 5 bases and J lost 0; bases outside the gene matches: 6. CDR3: CASSPGDRPNYGYTF. CDR3 DNA sequence: TGTGCCAGCAGCCCGGGGGACAGACCTAACTATGGCTACACCTTC.

The V and J genes are TRBV20-1 and TRBJ1-2, with 8 bases fitting TRBD1. The CDR3 covers 11 residues. The germline CDR1 and CDR2 sequences are DFQATT and SNEGSKA (reference sequence). V trimming: 3 bases; J trimming: 13 bases; junction bases outside the gene matches: 7. CDR3 coding DNA: TGCAGTGCTAGGGACAGGGTTAAAGCCACCTTC. This encodes CSARDRVKATF.

The chain couples TRBV19 to TRBJ1-5; D perhaps matches TRBD1 (5 bases). The CDR3 totals 15 residues. Between the trimmed V and J ends, which lost 4 bases and 0 bases, there was a span of 10 bases. Per germline, CDR1 LNHDA and CDR2 SQIVND (reference sequence). DNA for the CDR3: TGTGCCAGTAGTAGAGGACACTTTAGCAATCAGCCCCAGCATTTT. This gives the protein CASSRGHFSNQPQHF.

This clone occurred once. The chain recombines TRBV5-6 with TRBJ1-5; no clear D gene. This CDR3 comprises 14 residues. V lost 0 bases and J lost 1, with 5 bases in between. Germline-derived CDR1 and CDR2 are SGHDT and YYEEEE. The CDR3 protein is CASSLAQSNQPQHF. In nucleotides, the CDR3 is TGTGCCAGCAGCTTGGCCCAGAGCAATCAGCCCCAGCATTTT.

The chain joins TRBV9 to TRBJ2-7; 8 bases line up with TRBD2. There are 14 residues in the CDR3. The V and J ends lost 0 bases and 3 bases, in that order; junction bases with no gene match: 2. From germline, CDR1 is SGDLS and CDR2 YYNGEE. CDR3: CASSVEGTSYEQYF. As DNA, the CDR3 is TGTGCCAGCAGCGTAGAAGGGACTAGCTACGAGCAGTACTTC.

J is TRBJ1-1 and V is TRBV16; no clear D. This CDR3 has 16 residues. Trimming removed 2 bases at V and 1 base at J, with 14 bases between. The germline V gene has CDR1 KGHSY and CDR2 FQNENV. This CDR3 reads CASSQNWGASNTEAFF. The CDR3 nucleotides are TGTGCCAGCAGCCAAAATTGGGGAGCCTCGAACACTGAAGCTTTCTTT.

The count of this clone is one. The CDR3 sequence: CASSLSASYEQYF. CDR3 bases: TGTGCCAGCAGCTTATCGGCCTCCTACGAGCAGTACTTC. This chain uses TRBV7-2 with TRBJ2-7; D is ambiguous. V lost 2 bases and J lost 0, with 5 bases in between. CDR3 length: 13 residues. Germline CDR1 SGHTA, CDR2 FQGNSA.

This clone was detected only once. The chain recombines TRBV27 with TRBJ2-2, with D unclear. Trimming stripped 5 bases from V and 0 bases from J, with 22 bases between. This CDR3 has 19 amino acids. In germline, CDR1 is MNHEY, CDR2 SMNVEV (reference sequence). The DNA for the CDR3 is TGTGCCAGCAGTCCCCTACCTCATTCTAGAGCCGCGAACACCGGGGAGCTGTTTTTT. Translation gives CASSPLPHSRAANTGELFF.

The genes are TRBV2 and TRBJ1-6; no definite D call. Germline CDR1 SNHLY, CDR2 FYNNEI. The CDR3 is 13 residues long. V lost 3 bases, J lost 5 bases, and 5 bases lay in between. The CDR3 DNA reads as TGTGCCAGCAGTGAGATGGATAATTCACCCCTCCACTTT. This codes for CASSEMDNSPLHF.

V is TRBV18 and J is TRBJ1-4; TRBD1 is a possible D gene (5 bases). Trimming took 6 bases from V and 4 from J, leaving 12 bases between them. Germline CDR1 and CDR2: KGHSH and LQKENI. The CDR3 runs 14 residues. CDR3 sequence reads: CASSPTVFNEKLFF. The CDR3 DNA follows: TGTGCCAGCTCTCCGACAGTTTTTAATGAAAAACTGTTTTTT.

The chain joins TRBV5-1 to TRBJ2-1; 10 bases line up with TRBD2. The germline V gene encodes CDR1 SGHRS and CDR2 YFSETQ. V lost 7 bases and J lost 5; bases outside the gene matches: 12. The CDR3 is made up of 16 amino acids. CDR3 loop: CASRITGTSANNEQFF. The CDR3 DNA sequence: TGCGCCAGCCGAATTACCGGGACTAGCGCGAACAATGAGCAGTTCTTC.

The chain has TRBV7-6 and TRBJ2-5; 11 bases fit TRBD2. From germline, CDR1 is SGHVS and CDR2 FNYEAQ. The J segment lost 0 bases and the V segment lost 1 base, leaving 10 bases of the junction unmatched. CDR3 length equals 19 residues. CDR3 loop: CASSLVSTSGRAYQETQYF. The CDR3 coding sequence is TGTGCCAGCAGCTTAGTTTCTACTAGCGGGAGAGCGTACCAAGAGACCCAGTACTTC. Variable domain in full (rest from reference TRBV7-6 and TRBJ2-5): GAGVSQSPRYKVTKRGQDVALRCDPISGHVSLYWYRQALGQGPEFLTYFNYEAQQDKSGLPNDRFSAERPEGSISTLTIQRTEQRDSAMYRCASSLVSTSGRAYQETQYFGPGTRLLVL.

The rearrangement joins TRBV11-2 to TRBJ2-7, with D hard to call. Trimming shortened V by 5 bases and J by 4 bases, and 9 bases separated the two germline ends. The CDR3 has 12 amino acids. Germline CDR1 is SGHAT and CDR2 is FQNNGV. The CDR3: CASSVAPYEQYF. CDR3 DNA sequence: TGTGCCAGCAGCGTCGCTCCATACGAGCAGTACTTC.

The sample holds one count of this clone. The chain is built from TRBV7-9 and TRBJ2-3; D tentatively reads TRBD1 or TRBD2 (5 bases each). The CDR3 sequence is 16 residues long. Germline assignment: CDR1 SEHNR and CDR2 FQNEAQ (reference sequence). Trimming took off 1 base at V and 2 bases at J, with 13 bases between the two ends. The CDR3 DNA is TGTGCCAGCAGCTTAGAACCCGGGACGATCACAGATACGCAGTATTTT. This encodes CASSLEPGTITDTQYF.

V gene TRBV30 combines with J gene TRBJ2-3, with TRBD2 matching 14 bases. The CDR3 is 17 residues long. Germline V gene data show CDR1 as GTSNPN and CDR2 as SVGIG (reference sequence). Unmatched junction bases numbered 6, after V lost 2 bases and J lost 2 bases. CDR3 sequence reads: CAWSMKGLAGVTDTQYF. As DNA, the CDR3 is TGTGCCTGGAGTATGAAGGGACTAGCGGGAGTCACAGATACGCAGTATTTT.

The chain couples TRBV9 to TRBJ2-3; D possibly matches TRBD1 or TRBD2 (6 bases each). In germline, CDR1 is SGDLS, CDR2 YYNGEE. The CDR3 extends over 13 amino acids. V lost 4 bases, J lost 4 bases, and 10 bases lay in between. The CDR3 here is CASSTRGPDTQYF. For the CDR3, the DNA is TGTGCCAGCAGCACCCGGGGGCCAGATACGCAGTATTTT.

The chain recombines TRBV2 with TRBJ1-5, with TRBD1 as a possible D gene (5 bases). CDR1 and CDR2 from the germline V gene are SNHLY and FYNNEI. The CDR3 contains 13 residues. Trimming stripped 3 bases from V and 7 bases from J, with 10 bases between. In nucleotides, the CDR3 is TGTGCCAGCAGTGATGACGGGGGGCAGCCCCAGCATTTT. Translating gives CASSDDGGQPQHF.

The rearrangement links TRBV28 to TRBJ1-1; 8 bases fit TRBD1. V trimming: 6 bases; J trimming: 0 bases; junction bases outside the gene matches: 6. Germline CDR1 MDHEN, CDR2 SYDVKM. The CDR3 length is 15 residues. DNA for the CDR3: TGTGCCAGCAGAACTCCGGGACAGGTGAACACTGAAGCTTTCTTT. This sequence encodes CASRTPGQVNTEAFF.

The rearrangement uses TRBV6-6 and TRBJ2-5; D is possibly TRBD2 (5 bases). CDR1 and CDR2 (germline): MNHNY, SVGAGI (reference sequence). The length of the CDR3 is 16 residues. Trimming took off 0 bases at V and 6 bases at J, with 17 bases between the two ends. The CDR3 sequence: CASSYSLPGRDKTQYF. The CDR3 nucleotides are TGTGCCAGCAGTTACTCGTTGCCTGGGAGAGATAAGACCCAGTACTTC.

The rearrangement links TRBV7-9 to TRBJ2-7; D unresolved. This CDR3 has 13 amino acids. The germline V and J ends were trimmed by 3 bases and 4 bases, with 10 bases remaining between them. Per germline, CDR1 SEHNR and CDR2 FQNEAQ (reference sequence). CDR3 sequence: CASSFAENYEQYF. The CDR3 region has the DNA TGTGCCAGCAGCTTCGCAGAAAATTACGAGCAGTACTTC.

The chain joins TRBV7-9 to TRBJ2-2; D gene unclear. V was cut by 3 bases and J by 3 bases, with 11 bases left in between. Germline V gives CDR1 SEHNR, CDR2 FQNEAQ (reference sequence). This CDR3 contains 15 residues. The CDR3 DNA reads TGTGCCAGCAGCTTTGGTCTAGGCGACACCGGGGAGCTGTTTTTT. Its protein product is CASSFGLGDTGELFF.

The gene calls are TRBV7-8 and TRBJ2-1, with 9 nucleotides matching TRBD2. Germline CDR1 is SGHVS and CDR2 is FQNEAQ. Losses at the gene ends were 3 bases for V and 7 bases for J; bases not matched to a gene: 13. The CDR3 loop spans 17 amino acids. The CDR3, as DNA: TGTGCCAGCAGCTTTGGAACCGTTAGCGGGAGCCTTAATGAGCAGTTCTTC. It translates to CASSFGTVSGSLNEQFF.

V and J are TRBV5-1 and TRBJ2-3; no clear D gene. Trimming took 7 bases from V and 0 from J, leaving 18 bases between them. Germline assignment: CDR1 SGHRS and CDR2 YFSETQ. The CDR3 loop spans 16 amino acids. The CDR3 loop is CASVRPGPPSTDTQYF. As DNA, the CDR3 is TGCGCCAGCGTTCGCCCGGGTCCTCCAAGCACAGATACGCAGTATTTT. Full variable domain (outside the CDR3, taken from reference TRBV5-1 and TRBJ2-3): KAGVTQTPRYLIKTRGQQVTLSCSPISGHRSVSWYQQTPGQGLQFLFEYFSETQRNKGNFPGRFSGRQFSNSRSEMNVSTLELGDSALYLCASVRPGPPSTDTQYFGPGTRLTVL.